This T cell receptor beta chain was retrieved from a study of T-cell memory formation after mild COVID-19. Each CDR3 protein is one row after TCRdb ran MiXCR on the 5' RACE reads. The sample lists 350,000 or so distinct CDR3 sequences, approximately 13% occurring once. The CDR3 totals 13 residues. The germline CDR1 and CDR2 sequences are ENHRY and SYGVKD. Trimming removed 10 bases at V and 5 bases at J, with 18 bases between. The specimen was PBMCs or a T cell subset sorted from them (not recorded which). The receptor was isolated from a man aged 18-30 years who had mild COVID-19 (a few samples of this study predate the infection). Cell type and time point are not known. This sequence joins TRBV10-3 and TRBJ2-7; D is perhaps TRBD1 or TRBD2 (5 bases each). CDR3: CATRGPTEDEQYF. The CDR3 DNA sequence: TGTGCCACCCGGGGACCCACGGAGGACGAGCAGTACTTC.